This record concerns one TCR beta chain sequence. Its specificity is unknown. The data were taken from a study of T cell responses to AZD1222 COVID-19 vaccine. Regarding the study as a whole: Clonal diversity may have been underestimated, and the donors were mostly white British, with more females than males.

Germline V gives CDR1 MDHEN, CDR2 SYDVKM. The V gene lost 1 base and the J gene lost 8 bases, with 5 bases spanning the gap. The CDR3 contains 12 residues. TCRdb's table, derived via immunoSEQ multiplex PCR, lists solely in-frame clones and lacks some. The sample carries 100,000 to 150,000 clones, 94% recorded once. The chain uses TRBV28 and TRBJ1-4; D remains ambiguous. Sample: peripheral blood, taken on day 0 of AZD1222 vaccination. The clonotype comes from an adult in good health. CDR3 nucleotide sequence: TGTGCCAGCAGTTTATTAAGGGAAAAACTGTTTTTT. It specifies CASSLLREKLFF.